These 10 T cell receptor beta chains originate from one sample sequenced in a study of blood T cells in healthy people across ages. Alongside a J-beta primer mix, a sample-barcoded 5' primer served in a second PCR lasting roughly 6 to 11 cycles. Using its own MiXCR run on the 5' RACE reads, TCRdb lists one record per CDR3 protein. The sample holds approximately 800,000 distinct CDR3 sequences, 62% seen once. The specimen was blood. Source of these receptors: a man aged 25 to 40 in good health.

Of note for this clonotype: One junction end does not reproduce the germline sequence, and a read error may be involved. The V and J genes are TRBV5-1 and TRBJ2-1; D may be TRBD1 (5 bases). The CDR3 contains 15 residues. The germline V gene encodes CDR1 SGHRS and CDR2 YFSETQ. CDR3: CASSFRSRTYSEQFF. The CDR3, as DNA: TGCGCCAGCAGCTTCAGAAGCAGGACATACAGTGAGCAGTTCTTC. Filled out from reference TRBV5-1 and TRBJ2-1, the complete variable domain reads KAGVTQTPRYLIKTRGQQVTLSCSPISGHRSVSWYQQTPGQGLQFLFEYFSETQRNKGNFPGRFSGRQFSNSRSEMNVSTLELGDSALYLCASSFRSRTYSEQFFGPGTRLTVL.

The genes are TRBV29-1 and TRBJ2-5, with TRBD1 identical over 8 bases. V was pared by 7 bases and J by 5 bases, with 9 bases of the junction left unmatched. There are 13 residues in the CDR3. In germline, CDR1 is SQVTM, CDR2 ANQGSEA. The CDR3 is CSAGQGEVETQYF. In nucleotides, the CDR3 is TGCAGCGCCGGACAGGGTGAAGTTGAGACCCAGTACTTC.

The chain has TRBV20-1 and TRBJ2-4, with D tentatively TRBD2 (5 bases). The CDR3 consists of 16 residues. V dropped 0 bases and J dropped 3 bases, with 15 bases sitting between them. Per germline, CDR1 DFQATT and CDR2 SNEGSKA (reference sequence). The CDR3 DNA sequence: TGCAGTGCTAGAGATCCGACAAAGGGAGTCAAAAACATTCAGTACTTC. It codes for CSARDPTKGVKNIQYF.

V usage is TRBV7-2 and J usage is TRBJ2-5; no clear D gene. The J call is doubtful: the DNA matches TRBJ2-7 better. The CDR3 is made up of 15 amino acids. CDR1 is SGHTA and CDR2 is FQGNSA in the germline V gene. CDR3 coding DNA: TGTGCCAGCAAGTTCGACACCTTAGGGACCTACGAGCAGTACTTC. Translation: CASKFDTLGTYEQYF.

This clonotype was seen more than once but under ten times. The chain is built from TRBV7-2 and TRBJ2-1; 14 bases match TRBD2. The CDR3 is 15 amino acids. From germline, CDR1 is SGHTA and CDR2 FQGNSA. V shed 3 bases and J 10 bases; nucleotides not matched to a gene: 5. Here the CDR3 DNA reads TGTGCCAGCAGCTTGACTAGCGGGGGGGCCAGGGAGCAGTTCTTC. Its translation is CASSLTSGGAREQFF.

As regards this clonotype: A read error is possible here, since a much larger clone lies one base away. The V gene is TRBV6-2 or TRBV6-3, the J gene TRBJ2-7, with D perhaps TRBD1 (6 bases). There are 13 residues in the CDR3. V was pared by 7 bases and J by 6 bases, with 16 bases between. Per the germline V gene, CDR1 is MNHEY and CDR2 is SVGEGT. CDR3 region: CASNTTGLSEQYF. For the CDR3, the DNA is TGTGCCAGCAATACAACAGGGCTTAGCGAGCAGTACTTC.

The chain employs TRBV5-4 and TRBJ2-3; D is ambiguous. Trimming took 0 bases from V and 6 from J, leaving 11 bases between them. Germline V gene sequence: CDR1 SGHNT, CDR2 YYREEE (reference sequence). CDR3 size: 14 residues. Written as DNA, the CDR3 is TGTGCCAGCAGCTTGGCGGTAGGTTCCGATACGCAGTATTTT. Translation: CASSLAVGSDTQYF.

The chain is built from TRBV3-1 and TRBJ2-5, with D possibly being TRBD1 (6 bases). Between the trimmed V and J ends, which lost 0 bases and 1 base, there was a span of 12 bases. Germline lookup yields CDR1 LGHDT and CDR2 YNNKEL (reference sequence). The CDR3 is 16 amino acids. The CDR3 coding sequence is TGTGCCAGCAGCCAAGATCAGGACAGTATCCAAGAGACCCAGTACTTC. Protein sequence: CASSQDQDSIQETQYF.

V and J are TRBV4-2 and TRBJ2-4; 7 bases match TRBD1. Germline values: CDR1 LGHNA, CDR2 YNFKEQ. V dropped 3 bases and J dropped 4; count of bases not matched to a gene: 3. This CDR3 spans 14 amino acids. CDR3 sequence: CASSQGTEKNIQYF. The CDR3 DNA sequence: TGTGCCAGCAGCCAGGGGACAGAGAAAAACATTCAGTACTTC.

The V call is TRBV12-3 or TRBV12-4, the J call TRBJ1-5, with D unresolved. The CDR3 runs to 14 residues. Trimming removed 0 bases at V and 5 bases at J, with 8 bases between. The CDR3 reads CASSLAVGYQPQHF. CDR3 bases: TGTGCCAGCAGTTTAGCAGTGGGCTATCAGCCCCAGCATTTT.